These T cell receptor beta chains were read from a single sample in a study of response to subunit inactivated influenza vaccine. TCRdb re-derived calls from the RT-PCR reads in MiXCR, one entry per CDR3 protein. Of around 520,000 distinct CDR3 sequences in the sample, 12% were seen once. This specimen consisted of PBMCs from blood, obtained on the day of vaccination. Source of these receptors: a man aged 45-60 years who received an inactivated influenza vaccine. The CDR3 runs from the conserved cysteine through the conserved F or W. D genes are given only for firm matches. Rows give clone size only sometimes, using once, few, many, or a class for an expanded clone.

>TRBJ1-1|NA|TRBV9|NA
TGTGCCAGCAGCGTAGAAGGACGCACTGAAGCTTTCTTT
CASSVEGRTEAFF
>TRBJ2-1|NA|TRBV30|TRBD1
TGTGCCTGGAGTGTAGGGACAGGGGGGTCAAGGGATGAGCAGTTCTTC
CAWSVGTGGSRDEQFF
>TRBJ2-3|NA|TRBV6-5|NA
TGTGCCAGCAGTTACAACCGGGACGCCAGCACAGATACGCAGTATTTT
CASSYNRDASTDTQYF
>TRBJ2-3|few|TRBV29-1|NA
TGCAGCGTTACCGGACCCAGGTATAGCACAGATACGCAGTATTTT
CSVTGPRYSTDTQYF
>TRBJ2-4|NA|TRBV29-1|NA
TGCAGCGCCGGGGCGATGGGGGGATCCAAAAACATTCAGTACTTC
CSAGAMGGSKNIQYF
>TRBJ2-5|many|TRBV6-5|NA
TGTGCCAGCAGTTACTCAGGAGGCCTATTCGACCAAGAGACCCAGTACTTC
CASSYSGGLFDQETQYF
>TRBJ1-2|NA|TRBV11-2|TRBD1
TGTGCCAGCAGCCAACGGACAGGATTCTATGGCTACACCTTC
CASSQRTGFYGYTF
>TRBJ1-1|few|TRBV7-9|NA
TGTGCCATCCCCGAGGACTCGGACATGAACACTGAAGCTTTCTTT
CAIPEDSDMNTEAFF
>TRBJ2-1|few|TRBV21-1|NA
TGTGCCAGCAGCCCAGGGACATTCCAGATGCACAATGAGCAGTTCTTC
CASSPGTFQMHNEQFF
>TRBJ2-7|few|TRBV6-1|TRBD2
TGTGCCAGCATGAGGAGGCGGACTAGCGGGAGGGGTACAATCTACGAGCAGTACTTC
CASMRRRTSGRGTIYEQYF
>TRBJ2-5|few|TRBV7-9|NA
TGTGCCAGCAGCTTCGGGACAAGGAGGCAAGAGACCCAGTACTTC
CASSFGTRRQETQYF
>TRBJ2-2|many|TRBV2|TRBD1
TGTGCCAGCAACAGGGGCGTGGGGTACACCGGGGAGCTGTTTTTT
CASNRGVGYTGELFF
>TRBJ2-7|NA|TRBV5-1|NA
TGCGCCAGCAGCGTCAAGGGCAGCGCCTACGAGCAGTACTTC
CASSVKGSAYEQYF
>TRBJ2-2|NA|TRBV11-2|TRBD2
TGTGCCAGCAGCTTAGGGACTAGCGGGAGGCGACTCGGCGGGGAGCTGTTTTTT
CASSLGTSGRRLGGELFF
>TRBJ1-6|NA|TRBV28|NA
TGTGCCAGCAGTCTGGTAGGACCAGGGTCCCTCCACTTT
CASSLVGPGSLHF
>TRBJ1-2|few|TRBV5-6|NA
TGTGCCAGCAGCTTCGGGCAGGACTATGGCTACACCTTC
CASSFGQDYGYTF
>TRBJ2-1|NA|TRBV30|NA
TGTGCCTGGAGTGTGGGCCTGGCGAATGAGCAGTTCTTC
CAWSVGLANEQFF
>TRBJ2-1|few|TRBV7-2|NA
TGTGCCAGCAGCTTTGCGGCGGCCCACTACAATGAGCAGTTCTTC
CASSFAAAHYNEQFF
>TRBJ2-6|many|TRBV12-3/TRBV12-4|TRBD2
TGTGCCAGCAGTTTGATTCTGCGCGGGGGGGTCTTTTCTTCTGGGGCCAACGTCCTGACTTTC
CASSLILRGGVFSSGANVLTF
>TRBJ1-4|NA|TRBV12-3/TRBV12-4|NA
TGTGCCAGCAGTCGAGACCCTAATGAAAAACTGTTTTTT
CASSRDPNEKLFF
>TRBJ2-7|NA|TRBV7-2|TRBD2
TGTGCCAGCAGCTTGCCCCTAGCGGGAGGGGTCTACGAGCAGTACTTC
CASSLPLAGGVYEQYF
>TRBJ2-7|NA|TRBV6-5|NA
TGTGCCAGCAGTTACCGATTGGACAGCTACGAGCAGTACTTC
CASSYRLDSYEQYF
>TRBJ1-2|few|TRBV4-1|NA
TGCGCCAGCAGCCGCGGGGACTATGGCTACACCTTC
CASSRGDYGYTF
>TRBJ1-1|few|TRBV20-1|NA
TGCAGTGCGGCGTCCGGGCCAGTCGAAGCTTTCTTT
CSAASGPVEAFF
>TRBJ2-2|NA|TRBV4-1|NA
TGCGCCAGCAGCCAAGAAGGTGGATGGGGCGGGGAGCTGTTTTTT
CASSQEGGWGGELFF
>TRBJ2-7|NA|TRBV19|NA
TGTGCCAGTAGTATAACAGCAGACAGCTCCTACGAGCAGTACTTC
CASSITADSSYEQYF
>TRBJ2-1|NA|TRBV6-5|NA
TGTGCCAGCAGTTACTCATTGGGGAGGAATGAGCAGTTCTTC
CASSYSLGRNEQFF
>TRBJ2-7|NA|TRBV7-2|TRBD1
TGTGCCTGTGACCGGGACAGAACCTACGAGCAGCACTTC
CACDRDRTYEQHF
>TRBJ1-1|many|TRBV30|NA
TGTGCCTGGAGGGTGGATTGGGGGAACACTGAAGCTTTCTTT
CAWRVDWGNTEAFF
>TRBJ2-7|NA|TRBV5-5|NA
TGTGCCAGCGCCATCGGAAGCTCCTACGAGCAGTACTTC
CASAIGSSYEQYF
>TRBJ2-1|NA|TRBV18|NA
TGTGCCAGCTCACCACTTCCGGGGGCGTATGAGCAGTTCTTC
CASSPLPGAYEQFF
>TRBJ2-1|NA|TRBV29-1|TRBD2
TGCAGCGTCCGCCCCTTCGGGGGGACCTACAATGAGCAGTTCTTC
CSVRPFGGTYNEQFF
>TRBJ2-2|NA|TRBV4-1|TRBD2
TGCGCCAGCATCCCCGGGACTAGCGGGGGGGCCACCGGGGAGCTGTTTTTT
CASIPGTSGGATGELFF
>TRBJ2-1|NA|TRBV7-3|NA
TGTGCCAGCAGCTTAATCGGGGGGCTCAGGTACAATGAGCAGTTCTTC
CASSLIGGLRYNEQFF
>TRBJ1-4|many|TRBV20-1|TRBD1
TGCAGTGTCAGACTACAGGGGTTTCAGGAAAAACTGTTTTTT
CSVRLQGFQEKLFF
>TRBJ2-7|NA|TRBV5-1|NA
TGCGCCAGCAGCTTGGGATCTCAGGGGTCCGAGCAGTACTTC
CASSLGSQGSEQYF
>TRBJ2-5|NA|TRBV29-1|NA
TGCAGCGTTAACCACCAAGAGACCCAGTACTTC
CSVNHQETQYF
>TRBJ2-1|NA|TRBV30|NA
TGTGCCTGGAGTGCGGGGGGCAACTCCTACAATGAGCAGTTCTTC
CAWSAGGNSYNEQFF
>TRBJ2-3|NA|TRBV3-1|NA
TGTGCCAGCAGCCAAGCAGCGCAAAGCACAGATACGCAGTATTTT
CASSQAAQSTDTQYF
>TRBJ2-6|many|TRBV2|TRBD1
TGTGCCAGCAGTTCACAGGGGGCGTCTGGGGCCAACGTCCTGACTTTC
CASSSQGASGANVLTF
>TRBJ2-5|few|TRBV3-1|NA
TGTGCCAGCAGCCGTGAGACGGAGACCCAGTACTTC
CASSRETETQYF
>TRBJ2-7|few|TRBV20-1|TRBD1
TGCAGTGCCGAGGACAGGGGTGGCTACGAGCAGTACTTC
CSAEDRGGYEQYF
>TRBJ2-7|few|TRBV5-8|NA
TGTGCCAGCAGTTTTGGCGGGGTCCCTTCGTACGAGCAGTACTTC
CASSFGGVPSYEQYF
>TRBJ1-5|few|TRBV19|NA
TGTGCCAGTAGTATAGTCTCGGGGAATCAGCCCCAGCATTTT
CASSIVSGNQPQHF
>TRBJ1-1|few|TRBV5-1|NA
TGCGCCAGCAGCCTCCGCGTTGGGACACTTAACACTGAAGCTTTCTTT
CASSLRVGTLNTEAFF
>TRBJ1-6|many|TRBV20-1|NA
TGCAGTGCTAGAAGCCCCAGGGAGGGCATGGATAATTCACCCCTCCACTTT
CSARSPREGMDNSPLHF
>TRBJ1-1|NA|TRBV4-3|NA
TGCGCCAGCAGCCAAGATAGGGACGGGGCCGCTTTCTTT
CASSQDRDGAAFF
>TRBJ1-4|many|TRBV7-8|NA
TGTGCCAGCAGCTTAGTTCCCACCGGGAAACTGTTTTTT
CASSLVPTGKLFF
>TRBJ1-2|NA|TRBV18|TRBD1
TGTGCCTCTCTGGGACAGGCGACAGAGTTGCGGGGCTACACCTTC
CASLGQATELRGYTF
>TRBJ2-1|NA|TRBV12-3/TRBV12-4|NA
TGTGCCAGCAGTTTCAATTTCGGAGCGGGCGGTGAGCAGTTCTTC
CASSFNFGAGGEQFF
>TRBJ2-5|NA|TRBV7-2|NA
TGTGCCAGCACCATTTCGGACTTCCTCCTGGGGACCCAGTACTTC
CASTISDFLLGTQYF
>TRBJ2-1|few|TRBV9|NA
TGTGCCAGCAGCGTTCAGGGGGGGAGCTCCTACAATGAGCAGTTCTTC
CASSVQGGSSYNEQFF